This TCR beta chain was documented in a study of sequential checkpoint blockade in melanoma. As for the study in general: Patients were randomized 1:1 to nivolumab-then-ipilimumab or ipilimumab-then-nivolumab first-line. Both treatment sequences were followed by maintenance nivolumab.

Produced via immunoSEQ multiplex PCR; TCRdb's table is partial and in-frame only. The table includes 25,000 to 30,000 clones, over 80% detected once. J gave up 3 bases and V 8 bases, and 5 bases lay outside the gene matches. The germline CDR1 and CDR2 sequences are WSHSY and SAAADI. The CDR3 length is 14 residues. The treatment here: randomized to nivolumab then ipilimumab (arm A) or the reverse (arm B). Live CD3+CD8+ CD19− CD56− cells were sorted from PBMCs. The chain uses TRBV10-2 and TRBJ1-3; TRBD1 aligns across 9 bases. The sequence came from a human donor with melanoma. Here the sequenced sample was CD8+ T cells sorted from blood (inferred from file names), taken from a patient given nivolumab and ipilimumab in sequence. CDR3 sequence (DNA): TGCGCCAGCTGGGACAGGGAGTATGGAAACACCATATATTTT. This encodes CASWDREYGNTIYF.